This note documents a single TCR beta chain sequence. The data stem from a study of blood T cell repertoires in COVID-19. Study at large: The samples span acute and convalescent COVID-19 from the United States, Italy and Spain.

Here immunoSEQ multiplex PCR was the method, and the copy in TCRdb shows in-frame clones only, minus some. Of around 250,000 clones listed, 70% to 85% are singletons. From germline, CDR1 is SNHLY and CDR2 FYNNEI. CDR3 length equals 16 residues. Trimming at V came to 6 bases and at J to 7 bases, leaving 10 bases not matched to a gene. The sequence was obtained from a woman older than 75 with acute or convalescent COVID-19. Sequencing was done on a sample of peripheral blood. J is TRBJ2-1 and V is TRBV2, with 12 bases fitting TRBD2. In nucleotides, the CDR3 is TGTGCCAGCAGGGCTAGCGGGAGGGCTAGCGGAAATGAGCAGTTCTTC. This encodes CASRASGRASGNEQFF.